The clone carrying this T cell receptor beta chain is classed as medium-sized. Its antigen is as yet unknown. The CDR3 has 17 residues. From germline, CDR1 is KGHDR and CDR2 SFDVKD. Between the trimmed V and J ends, which lost 2 bases and 0 bases, there was a span of 14 bases. These data originate in a study of HIV-infected patients and healthy controls. Reverse transcription used around 500 ng RNA and constant-region primers for alpha and beta. Alpha and beta chain libraries were made separately by chain-specific third strand synthesis with multiplexing indices. Each CDR3 protein is one row after TCRdb ran MiXCR on the 5' RACE reads. The sample holds about 13,000 distinct CDR3 sequences, 9.5% to 13% seen once. Whole blood was used without fractionation, so all unsorted peripheral T cells were included. The RNA source was a roughly 2.5 ml peripheral blood draw. Study observations and caveats: During therapy, HIV-associated CDR3s fell significantly in frequency, while CMV-associated CDR3s did not change significantly. In healthy controls, MAIT alpha CDR3s were common; in HIV+ repertoires, severely depleted.

The sequencing sample was made of blood. The chain recombines TRBV24-1 with TRBJ2-3, with no clear D. The sequence was obtained from an adult in good health. CDR3 amino acids: CATSDSELTSSTDTQYF. In DNA form, the CDR3 reads TGTGCCACCAGTGATTCGGAGCTTACGTCTAGCACAGATACGCAGTATTTT.